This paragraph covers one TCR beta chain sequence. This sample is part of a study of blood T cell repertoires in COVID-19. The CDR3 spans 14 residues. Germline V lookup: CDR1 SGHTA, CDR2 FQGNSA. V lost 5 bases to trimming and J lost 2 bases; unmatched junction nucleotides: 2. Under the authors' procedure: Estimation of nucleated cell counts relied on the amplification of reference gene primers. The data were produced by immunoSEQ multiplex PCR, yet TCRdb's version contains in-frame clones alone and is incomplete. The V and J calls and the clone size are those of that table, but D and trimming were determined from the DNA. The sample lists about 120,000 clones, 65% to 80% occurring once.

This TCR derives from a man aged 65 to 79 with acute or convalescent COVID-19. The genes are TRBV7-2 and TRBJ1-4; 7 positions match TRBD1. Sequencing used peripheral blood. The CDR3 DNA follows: TGTGCCAGCAGCCAGGGACAGACTAATGAAAAACTGTTTTTT. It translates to CASSQGQTNEKLFF.